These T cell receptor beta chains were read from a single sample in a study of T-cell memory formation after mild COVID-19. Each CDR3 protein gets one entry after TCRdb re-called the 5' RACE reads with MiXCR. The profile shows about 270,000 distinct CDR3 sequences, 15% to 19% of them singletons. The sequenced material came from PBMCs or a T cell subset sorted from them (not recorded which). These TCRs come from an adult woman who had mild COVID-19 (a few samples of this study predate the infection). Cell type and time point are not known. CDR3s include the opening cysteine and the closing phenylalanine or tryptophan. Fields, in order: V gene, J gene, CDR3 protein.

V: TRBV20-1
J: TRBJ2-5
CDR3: CSARTSGEQETQYF

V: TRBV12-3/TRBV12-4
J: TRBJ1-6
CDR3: CASSLGGGANSPLHF

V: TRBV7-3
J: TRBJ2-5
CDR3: CASSLRAGASETQYF

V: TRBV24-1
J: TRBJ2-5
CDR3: CATSDLGTSETQYF

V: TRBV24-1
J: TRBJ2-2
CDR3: CATSDPPGQGNTGELFF

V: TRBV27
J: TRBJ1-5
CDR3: CASSLVPGFNQPQHF

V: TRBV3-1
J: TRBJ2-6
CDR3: CASSPGGPSGANVLTF

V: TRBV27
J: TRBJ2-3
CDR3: CASSSGLAGTDTQYF

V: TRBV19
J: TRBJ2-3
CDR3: CASRPEGARGGTQYF

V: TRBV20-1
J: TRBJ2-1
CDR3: CSAALDQQRSEQFF

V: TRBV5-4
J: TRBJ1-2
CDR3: CASSRGTGLFGYTF

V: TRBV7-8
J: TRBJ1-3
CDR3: CASSLAGESNTIYF

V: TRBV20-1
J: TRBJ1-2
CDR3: CRVGQAVSYTF

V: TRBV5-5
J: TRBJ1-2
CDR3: CASSQGLRGYTF

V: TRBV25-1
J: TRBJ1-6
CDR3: CASRETGINSPLHF

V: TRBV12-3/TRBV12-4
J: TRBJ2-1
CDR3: CASSRGRYNEQFF

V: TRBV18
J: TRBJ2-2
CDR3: CASSPQGPTGELFF

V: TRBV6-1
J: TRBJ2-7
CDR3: CASSEYRDPYEQYF

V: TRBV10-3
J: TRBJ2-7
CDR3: CAISAASGRIYEQYF

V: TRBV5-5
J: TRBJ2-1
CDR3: CASSRNSGGYNEQFF

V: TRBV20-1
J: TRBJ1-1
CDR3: CSAYEGQGGTEAFF

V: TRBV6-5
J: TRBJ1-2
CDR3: CASSQDRAPYGYTF

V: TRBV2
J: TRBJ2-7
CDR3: CASEKVYSYEQYF

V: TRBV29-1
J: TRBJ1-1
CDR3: CSVLTRGWGTEAFF

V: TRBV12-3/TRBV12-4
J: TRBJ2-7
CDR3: CASSLGGRGYEQYF

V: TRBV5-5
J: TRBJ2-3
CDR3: CASRLLASASTDTQYF

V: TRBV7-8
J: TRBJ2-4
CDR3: CASSLSPEQDVGYIQYF

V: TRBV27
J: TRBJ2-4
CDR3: CASRPGRKLAKNIQYF

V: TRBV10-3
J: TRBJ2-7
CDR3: CAISAGQSYEQYF

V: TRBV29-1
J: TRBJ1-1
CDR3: CSVSTGGHTEAFF

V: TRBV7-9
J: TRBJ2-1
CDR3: CASSLAMTLLEQFF